A selection of T cell receptor beta chains follows, all from one sample in a study of blood T cell repertoires in COVID-19. The method was immunoSEQ multiplex PCR; TCRdb's version includes in-frame clones alone and lacks a portion of them. The sample shows roughly 250,000 clones, approximately 83% of them seen only once. The sample was peripheral blood. These receptors came from a woman aged 80 or over with acute or convalescent COVID-19. Both conserved end residues are part of each CDR3. Each record gives: J gene, V gene, clone size, CDR3 protein. Clone size is not always given. Where it is, it says once, few, many or a class for expanded clones.

j_gene: TRBJ2-3; v_gene: TRBV10-3; abundance: .; CDR3aa: CAISESGPSTDTQYF
j_gene: TRBJ1-5; v_gene: TRBV9; abundance: .; CDR3aa: CASSSRGDSREPQHF
j_gene: TRBJ2-1; v_gene: TRBV6-8; abundance: .; CDR3aa: CASSYSGQFYNEQFF
j_gene: TRBJ2-7; v_gene: TRBV7-9; abundance: once; CDR3aa: CASSPYQGRGDEQYF
j_gene: TRBJ2-2; v_gene: TRBV9; abundance: .; CDR3aa: CASSVSLTGGGADTGELFF
j_gene: TRBJ2-3; v_gene: TRBV7-2; abundance: .; CDR3aa: CASSLDPIRGGTDTQYF
j_gene: TRBJ1-2; v_gene: TRBV6-5; abundance: few; CDR3aa: CASKDTGGAPGYTF
j_gene: TRBJ1-1; v_gene: TRBV10-3; abundance: .; CDR3aa: CAITGGRNTEAFF
j_gene: TRBJ2-1; v_gene: TRBV7-3; abundance: few; CDR3aa: CASSLNYPNEQFF
j_gene: TRBJ2-2; v_gene: TRBV20-1; abundance: .; CDR3aa: CSASNPTGAHTGELFF
j_gene: TRBJ1-2; v_gene: TRBV24-1; abundance: .; CDR3aa: CATSDLVRGYTF
j_gene: TRBJ2-5; v_gene: TRBV3-1/TRBV3-2; abundance: .; CDR3aa: CASSRRQGSAETQYF
j_gene: TRBJ1-6; v_gene: TRBV28; abundance: .; CDR3aa: CASSLPGSLYNSPLHF
j_gene: TRBJ1-2; v_gene: TRBV18; abundance: .; CDR3aa: CASSPDSGYTF
j_gene: TRBJ2-1; v_gene: TRBV5-1; abundance: .; CDR3aa: CASSSGTRGLYNEQFF
j_gene: TRBJ1-1; v_gene: TRBV18; abundance: .; CDR3aa: CASSPAGAGTEAFF
j_gene: TRBJ2-7; v_gene: TRBV5-4; abundance: .; CDR3aa: CASSLESPPYEQYF
j_gene: TRBJ1-1; v_gene: TRBV27; abundance: .; CDR3aa: CASSLFRANTEAFF
j_gene: TRBJ2-1; v_gene: TRBV24-1; abundance: .; CDR3aa: CATSDTGMAYNEQFF
j_gene: TRBJ1-4; v_gene: TRBV27; abundance: .; CDR3aa: CASSLRGGDREKLFF
j_gene: TRBJ2-7; v_gene: TRBV10-3; abundance: .; CDR3aa: CASAQVGSSYEQYF
j_gene: TRBJ2-7; v_gene: TRBV11-2; abundance: .; CDR3aa: CASSLDRVSYEQYF
j_gene: TRBJ2-5; v_gene: TRBV14; abundance: .; CDR3aa: CASSQRGGLGSETQYF
j_gene: TRBJ1-3; v_gene: TRBV9; abundance: .; CDR3aa: CASSQGSGNTIYF
j_gene: TRBJ1-5; v_gene: TRBV6-5; abundance: .; CDR3aa: CASKLGQYSNQPQHF
j_gene: TRBJ1-1; v_gene: TRBV10-3; abundance: .; CDR3aa: CAISEFGTGGHTEAFF
j_gene: TRBJ1-5; v_gene: TRBV3-1/TRBV3-2; abundance: .; CDR3aa: CASSQSGGNQPQHF
j_gene: TRBJ2-1; v_gene: TRBV5-4; abundance: .; CDR3aa: CASSLVGGDEQFF
j_gene: TRBJ1-5; v_gene: TRBV5-4; abundance: once; CDR3aa: CASTPDRLDQPQHF
j_gene: TRBJ1-5; v_gene: TRBV6-6; abundance: .; CDR3aa: CASSDSGGYSNQPQHF
j_gene: TRBJ2-7; v_gene: TRBV4-1; abundance: .; CDR3aa: CASSQDPGGDRYEQYF
j_gene: TRBJ2-7; v_gene: TRBV6-5; abundance: .; CDR3aa: CASRGAASLLNEQYF
j_gene: TRBJ1-5; v_gene: TRBV28; abundance: few; CDR3aa: CASRPQGFQPQHF
j_gene: TRBJ1-2; v_gene: TRBV5-6; abundance: .; CDR3aa: CASSLASASRGYTF
j_gene: TRBJ2-5; v_gene: TRBV4-1; abundance: .; CDR3aa: CASSQDVGQARETQYF
j_gene: TRBJ1-2; v_gene: TRBV6-2/TRBV6-3; abundance: .; CDR3aa: CASSWGTGVNYGYTF
j_gene: TRBJ1-3; v_gene: TRBV2; abundance: .; CDR3aa: CASSERYSGNTIYF
j_gene: TRBJ1-1; v_gene: TRBV19; abundance: once; CDR3aa: CASSMDWNTEAFF
j_gene: TRBJ2-1; v_gene: TRBV27; abundance: .; CDR3aa: CASSLRPSVVGEQFF
j_gene: TRBJ2-7; v_gene: TRBV2; abundance: many; CDR3aa: CASSISGGSYEQYF
j_gene: TRBJ2-7; v_gene: TRBV6-5; abundance: few; CDR3aa: CASRISDRAAYEQYF
j_gene: TRBJ2-7; v_gene: TRBV27; abundance: .; CDR3aa: CASSLFPPRGGPGEQYF
j_gene: TRBJ1-3; v_gene: TRBV4-1; abundance: .; CDR3aa: CASSQAGNGNTIYF
j_gene: TRBJ2-5; v_gene: TRBV14; abundance: .; CDR3aa: CASSPLGSSNQETQYF
j_gene: TRBJ1-1; v_gene: TRBV2; abundance: .; CDR3aa: CASSVLRDSPEAFF
j_gene: TRBJ1-6; v_gene: TRBV28; abundance: .; CDR3aa: CASLSQGPINSPLHF
j_gene: TRBJ1-4; v_gene: TRBV19; abundance: few; CDR3aa: CASTHRQGGEKLFF
j_gene: TRBJ2-1; v_gene: TRBV5-4; abundance: .; CDR3aa: CASSLRVSGSNEQFF
j_gene: TRBJ1-5; v_gene: TRBV28; abundance: .; CDR3aa: CASSRNQPQHF
j_gene: TRBJ1-1; v_gene: TRBV7-7; abundance: once; CDR3aa: CASSPLTGLGTEAFF
j_gene: TRBJ1-2; v_gene: TRBV28; abundance: .; CDR3aa: CATSTGFNYGYTF
j_gene: TRBJ2-2; v_gene: TRBV19; abundance: .; CDR3aa: CASRFGTANTGELFF
j_gene: TRBJ2-7; v_gene: TRBV7-9; abundance: .; CDR3aa: CASSPRGYEQYF
j_gene: TRBJ2-1; v_gene: TRBV11-2; abundance: .; CDR3aa: CASSFPGTSGEYEQFF
j_gene: TRBJ2-2; v_gene: TRBV2; abundance: .; CDR3aa: CASTPGQGTGELFF
j_gene: TRBJ1-4; v_gene: TRBV7-9; abundance: once; CDR3aa: CASGATGMGEKLFF
j_gene: TRBJ2-7; v_gene: TRBV21-1; abundance: .; CDR3aa: CASSATTGGSCEQYF
j_gene: TRBJ2-1; v_gene: TRBV25-1; abundance: .; CDR3aa: CASSEPGGGYNEQFF
j_gene: TRBJ1-4; v_gene: TRBV19; abundance: .; CDR3aa: CASSATGTGAEKLFF